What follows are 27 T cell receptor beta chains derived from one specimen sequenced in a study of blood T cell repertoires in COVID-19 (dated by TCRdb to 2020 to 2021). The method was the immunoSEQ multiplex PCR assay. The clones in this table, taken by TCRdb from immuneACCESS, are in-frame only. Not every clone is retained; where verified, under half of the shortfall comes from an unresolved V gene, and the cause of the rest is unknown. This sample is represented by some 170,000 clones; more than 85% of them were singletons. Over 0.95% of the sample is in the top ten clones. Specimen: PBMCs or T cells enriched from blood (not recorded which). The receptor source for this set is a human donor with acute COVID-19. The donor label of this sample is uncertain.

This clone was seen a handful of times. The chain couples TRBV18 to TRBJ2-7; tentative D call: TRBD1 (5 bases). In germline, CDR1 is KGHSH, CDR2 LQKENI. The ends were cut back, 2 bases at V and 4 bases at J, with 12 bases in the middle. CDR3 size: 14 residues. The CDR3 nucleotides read TGTGCCAGCTCACCAAGGGGCAGGGCTTACGAGCAGTACTTC. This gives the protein CASSPRGRAYEQYF.

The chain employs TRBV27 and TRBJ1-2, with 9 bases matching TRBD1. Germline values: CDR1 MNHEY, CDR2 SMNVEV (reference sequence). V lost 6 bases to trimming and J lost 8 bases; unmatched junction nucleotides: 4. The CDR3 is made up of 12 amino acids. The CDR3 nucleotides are TGTGCCAGCAGACCGGACAGGGGAGGCTACACCTTC. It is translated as CASRPDRGGYTF.

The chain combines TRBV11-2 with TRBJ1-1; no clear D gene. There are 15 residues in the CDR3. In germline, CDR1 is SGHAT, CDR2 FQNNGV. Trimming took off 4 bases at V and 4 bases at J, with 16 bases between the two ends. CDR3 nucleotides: TGTGCCAGCAGCTCTTATAGGCCCCGAGGCACTGAAGCTTTCTTT. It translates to CASSSYRPRGTEAFF.

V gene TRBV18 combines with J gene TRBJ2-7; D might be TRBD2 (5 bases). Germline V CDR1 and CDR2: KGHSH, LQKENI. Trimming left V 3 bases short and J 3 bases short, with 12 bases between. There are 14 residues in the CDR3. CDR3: CASSPGGGGYEQYF. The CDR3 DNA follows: TGTGCCAGCTCACCCGGCGGTGGAGGCTACGAGCAGTACTTC.

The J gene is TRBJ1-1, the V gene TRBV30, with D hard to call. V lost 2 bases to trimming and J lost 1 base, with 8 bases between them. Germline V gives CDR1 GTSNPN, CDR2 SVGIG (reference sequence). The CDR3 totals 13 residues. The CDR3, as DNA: TGTGCCTGGAGTATGACGGGGAACACTGAAGCTTTCTTT. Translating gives CAWSMTGNTEAFF.

CDR3 loop: CAISDIGETQNQPQHF. CDR3 in DNA: TGTGCCATCAGTGATATCGGCGAGACTCAGAACCAGCCCCAGCATTTT. This sequence joins TRBV10-3 and TRBJ1-5; D remains ambiguous. Germline V lookup: CDR1 ENHRY, CDR2 SYGVKD. There are 16 residues in the CDR3. V dropped 3 bases and J dropped 7 bases, with 19 bases sitting between them.

The CDR3 loop reads CASSPGGNYGYTF. The DNA for the CDR3 is TGCGCCAGCAGCCCCGGCGGGAACTATGGCTACACCTTC. The rearrangement links TRBV4-1 to TRBJ1-2; D not resolved. The V gene's germline CDR1 is MGHRA and CDR2 YSYEKL. This CDR3 has 13 residues. The V gene lost 4 bases and the J gene lost 2 bases, with 8 bases spanning the gap.

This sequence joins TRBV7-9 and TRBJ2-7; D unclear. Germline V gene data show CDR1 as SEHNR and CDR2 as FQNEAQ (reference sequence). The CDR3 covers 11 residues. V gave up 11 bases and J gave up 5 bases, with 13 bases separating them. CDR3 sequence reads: CAARIGDEQYF. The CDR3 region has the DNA TGTGCCGCGCGGATAGGCGACGAGCAGTACTTC. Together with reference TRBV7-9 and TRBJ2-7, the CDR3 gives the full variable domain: DTGVSQNPRHKITKRGQNVTFRCDPISEHNRLYWYRQTLGQGPEFLTYFQNEAQLEKSRLLSDRFSAERPKGSFSTLEIQRTEQGDSAMYLCAARIGDEQYFGPGTRLTVT.

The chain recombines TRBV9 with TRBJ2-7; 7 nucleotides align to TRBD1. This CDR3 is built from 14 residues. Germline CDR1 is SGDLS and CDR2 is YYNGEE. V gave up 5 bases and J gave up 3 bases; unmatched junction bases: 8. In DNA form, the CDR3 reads TGTGCCAGCAGGTCTCCGGGACAGAGCTACGAGCAGTACTTC. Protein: CASRSPGQSYEQYF.

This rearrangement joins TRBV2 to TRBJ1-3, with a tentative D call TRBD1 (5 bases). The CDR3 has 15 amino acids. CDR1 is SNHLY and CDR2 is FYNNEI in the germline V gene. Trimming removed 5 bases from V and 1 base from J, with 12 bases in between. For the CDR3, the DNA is TGTGCCAGCAGTCCCCCGGGGGGTTCTGGAAACACCATATATTTT. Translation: CASSPPGGSGNTIYF.

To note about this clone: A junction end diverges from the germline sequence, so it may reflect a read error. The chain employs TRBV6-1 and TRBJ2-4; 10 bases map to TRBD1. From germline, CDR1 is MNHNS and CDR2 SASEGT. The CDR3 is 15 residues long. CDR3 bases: TGTGCCAGCAGCGAAGGACAGGGGGACGGAAACATTCAGTACTTC. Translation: CASSEGQGDGNIQYF.

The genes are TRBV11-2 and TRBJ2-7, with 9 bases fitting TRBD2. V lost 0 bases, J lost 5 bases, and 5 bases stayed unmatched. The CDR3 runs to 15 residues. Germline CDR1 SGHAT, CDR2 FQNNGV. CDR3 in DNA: TGTGCCAGCAGCTTAGAGGGGACTAGCTTCAACGAGCAGTACTTC. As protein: CASSLEGTSFNEQYF.

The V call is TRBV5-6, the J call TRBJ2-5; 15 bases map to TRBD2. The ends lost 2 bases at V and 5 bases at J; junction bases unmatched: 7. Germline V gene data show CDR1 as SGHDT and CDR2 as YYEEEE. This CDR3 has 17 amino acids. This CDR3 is CASSFGLAGGELETQYF. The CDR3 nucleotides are TGTGCCAGCAGCTTCGGACTAGCGGGGGGGGAATTGGAGACCCAGTACTTC.

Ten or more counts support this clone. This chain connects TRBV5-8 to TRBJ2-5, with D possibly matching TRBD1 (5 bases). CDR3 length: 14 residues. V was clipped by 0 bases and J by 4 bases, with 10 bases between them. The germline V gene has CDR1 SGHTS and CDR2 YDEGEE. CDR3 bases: TGTGCCAGCAGCTTGGTGGCTAGGGGAGAGACCCAGTACTTC. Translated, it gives CASSLVARGETQYF. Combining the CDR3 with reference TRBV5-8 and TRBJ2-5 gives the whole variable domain EAGVTQSPTHLIKTRGQQATLRCSPISGHTSVYWYQQALGLGLQFLLWYDEGEERNRGNFPPRFSGRQFPNYSSELNVNALELEDSALYLCASSLVARGETQYFGPGTRLLVL.

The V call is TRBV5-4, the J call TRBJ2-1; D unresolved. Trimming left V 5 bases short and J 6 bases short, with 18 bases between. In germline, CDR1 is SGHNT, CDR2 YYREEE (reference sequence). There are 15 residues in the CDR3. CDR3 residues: CASSPPGHSVNEQFF. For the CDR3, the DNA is TGTGCCAGCAGTCCCCCGGGTCACTCCGTCAATGAGCAGTTCTTC.

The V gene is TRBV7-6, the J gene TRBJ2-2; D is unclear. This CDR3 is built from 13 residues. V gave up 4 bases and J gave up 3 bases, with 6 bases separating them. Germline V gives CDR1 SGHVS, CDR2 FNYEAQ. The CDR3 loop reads CASSSQDTGELFF. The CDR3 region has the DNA TGTGCCAGCAGCTCTCAGGACACCGGGGAGCTGTTTTTT.

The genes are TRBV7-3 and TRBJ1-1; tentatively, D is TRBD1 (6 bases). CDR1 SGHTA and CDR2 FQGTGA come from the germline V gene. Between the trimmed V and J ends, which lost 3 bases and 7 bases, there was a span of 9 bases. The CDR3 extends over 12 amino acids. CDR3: CASSFQGSEAFF. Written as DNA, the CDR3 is TGTGCCAGCAGCTTCCAGGGGAGTGAAGCTTTCTTT.

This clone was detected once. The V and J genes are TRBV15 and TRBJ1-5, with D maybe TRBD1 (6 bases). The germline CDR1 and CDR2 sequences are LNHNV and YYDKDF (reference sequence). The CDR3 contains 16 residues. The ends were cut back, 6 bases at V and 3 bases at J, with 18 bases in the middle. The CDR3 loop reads CATSLEPGHNNQPQHF. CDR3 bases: TGTGCCACCAGTCTTGAGCCGGGACACAACAATCAGCCCCAGCATTTT.

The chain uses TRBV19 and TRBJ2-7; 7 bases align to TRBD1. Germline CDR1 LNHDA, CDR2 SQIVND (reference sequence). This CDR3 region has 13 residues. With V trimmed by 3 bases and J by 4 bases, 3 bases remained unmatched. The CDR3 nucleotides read TGTGCCAGTAGTATGACAGGGTCGTACGAGCAGTACTTC. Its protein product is CASSMTGSYEQYF. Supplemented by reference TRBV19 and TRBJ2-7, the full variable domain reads DGGITQSPKYLFRKEGQNVTLSCEQNLNHDAMYWYRQDPGQGLRLIYYSQIVNDFQKGDIAEGYSVSREKKESFPLTVTSAQKNPTAFYLCASSMTGSYEQYFGPGTRLTVT.

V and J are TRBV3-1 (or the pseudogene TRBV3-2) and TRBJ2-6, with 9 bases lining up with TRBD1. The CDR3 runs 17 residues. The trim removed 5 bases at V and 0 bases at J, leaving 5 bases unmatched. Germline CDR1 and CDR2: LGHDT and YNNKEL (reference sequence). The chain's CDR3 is CASSLDRGHSGANVLTF. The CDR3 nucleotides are TGTGCCAGCAGCTTGGACAGGGGCCACTCTGGGGCCAACGTCCTGACTTTC.

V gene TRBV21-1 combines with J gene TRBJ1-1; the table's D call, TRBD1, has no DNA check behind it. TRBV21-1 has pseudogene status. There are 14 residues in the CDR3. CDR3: CASSKVDRATEAFF. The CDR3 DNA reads TGTGCCAGCAGCAAAGTGGACAGGGCCACTGAAGCTTTCTTT.

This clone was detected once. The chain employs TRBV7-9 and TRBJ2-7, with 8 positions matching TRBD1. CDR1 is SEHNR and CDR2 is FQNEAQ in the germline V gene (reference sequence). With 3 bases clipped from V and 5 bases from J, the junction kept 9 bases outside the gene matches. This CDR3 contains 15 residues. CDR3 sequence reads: CASSFEGQGMHEQYF. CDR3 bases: TGTGCCAGCAGCTTCGAAGGACAGGGTATGCACGAGCAGTACTTC. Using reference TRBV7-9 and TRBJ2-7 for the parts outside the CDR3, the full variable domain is DTGVSQNPRHKITKRGQNVTFRCDPISEHNRLYWYRQTLGQGPEFLTYFQNEAQLEKSRLLSDRFSAERPKGSFSTLEIQRTEQGDSAMYLCASSFEGQGMHEQYFGPGTRLTVT.

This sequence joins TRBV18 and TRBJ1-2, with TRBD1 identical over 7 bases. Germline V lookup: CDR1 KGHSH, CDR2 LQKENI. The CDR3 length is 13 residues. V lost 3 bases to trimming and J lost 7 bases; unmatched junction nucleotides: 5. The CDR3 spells CASSPGTESGYTF. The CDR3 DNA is TGTGCCAGCTCACCTGGGACAGAGAGTGGCTACACCTTC.

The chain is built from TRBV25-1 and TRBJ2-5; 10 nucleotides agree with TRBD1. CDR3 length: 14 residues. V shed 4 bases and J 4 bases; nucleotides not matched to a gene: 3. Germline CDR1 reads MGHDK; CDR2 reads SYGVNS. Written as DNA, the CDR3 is TGTGCCAGCAGTGCCCGGACAGGGGGAGAGACCCAGTACTTC. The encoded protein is CASSARTGGETQYF.

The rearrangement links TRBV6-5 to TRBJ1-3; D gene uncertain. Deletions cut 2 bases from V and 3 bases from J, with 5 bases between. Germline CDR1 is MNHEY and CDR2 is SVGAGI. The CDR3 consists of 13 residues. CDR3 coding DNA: TGTGCCAGCAGTTACGAGGTTGGAAACACCATATATTTT. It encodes CASSYEVGNTIYF.

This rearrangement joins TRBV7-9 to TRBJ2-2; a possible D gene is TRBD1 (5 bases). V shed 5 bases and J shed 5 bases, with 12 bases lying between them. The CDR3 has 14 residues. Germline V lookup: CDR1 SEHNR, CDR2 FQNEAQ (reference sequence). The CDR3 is CASSPGGATGELFF. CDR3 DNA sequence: TGTGCCAGCAGCCCGGGTGGGGCAACCGGGGAGCTGTTTTTT.

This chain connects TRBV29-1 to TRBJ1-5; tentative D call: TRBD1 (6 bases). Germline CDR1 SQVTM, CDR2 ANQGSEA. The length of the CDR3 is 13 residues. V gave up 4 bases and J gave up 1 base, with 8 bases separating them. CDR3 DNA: TGCAGCGTTGCCAGGGGAAGCAATCAGCCCCAGCATTTT. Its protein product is CSVARGSNQPQHF. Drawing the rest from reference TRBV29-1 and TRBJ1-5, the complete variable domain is SAVISQKPSRDICQRGTSLTIQCQVDSQVTMMFWYRQQPGQSLTLIATANQGSEATYESGFVIDKFPISRPNLTFSTLTVSNMSPEDSSIYLCSVARGSNQPQHFGDGTRLSIL.